Below, one T cell receptor beta chain is given with its context. TCRdb's table, derived via immunoSEQ multiplex PCR, lists solely in-frame clones and lacks some. The sample has roughly 110,000 clones, around 91% seen once. The data stem from a study of T cell responses to AZD1222 COVID-19 vaccine. Per the germline V gene, CDR1 is MNHEY and CDR2 is SMNVEV (reference sequence). The CDR3 spans 14 residues. Unmatched junction bases numbered 4, after V lost 6 bases and J lost 2 bases. This chain connects TRBV27 to TRBJ1-5; 7 bases align to TRBD1. The specimen comprised peripheral blood, sampled 28 days after the second AZD1222 dose. This clonotype originated in an adult who received the AZD1222 COVID-19 vaccine. CDR3 nucleotides: TGTGCCAGCAGCCATACAGGGGGCAATCAGCCCCAGCATTTT. Translating it yields CASSHTGGNQPQHF.